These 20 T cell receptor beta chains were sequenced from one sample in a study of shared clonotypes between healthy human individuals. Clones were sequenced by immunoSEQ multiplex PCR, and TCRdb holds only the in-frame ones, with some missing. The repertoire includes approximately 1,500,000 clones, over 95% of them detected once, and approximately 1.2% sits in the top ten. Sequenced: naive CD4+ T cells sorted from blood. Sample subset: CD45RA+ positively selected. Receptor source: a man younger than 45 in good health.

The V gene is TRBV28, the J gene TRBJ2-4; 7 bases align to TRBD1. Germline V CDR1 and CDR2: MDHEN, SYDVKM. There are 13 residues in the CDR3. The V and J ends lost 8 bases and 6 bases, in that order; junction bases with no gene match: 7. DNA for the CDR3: TGTGCCAGCCATCGTGACAGGGCAAACATTCAGTACTTC. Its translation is CASHRDRANIQYF.

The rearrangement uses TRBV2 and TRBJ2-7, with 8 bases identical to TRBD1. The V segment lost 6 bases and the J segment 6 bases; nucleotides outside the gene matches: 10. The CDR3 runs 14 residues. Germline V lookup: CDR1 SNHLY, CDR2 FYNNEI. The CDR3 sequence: CASRSRGRVTEQYF. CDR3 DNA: TGTGCCAGCAGAAGCAGGGGGCGCGTGACCGAGCAGTACTTC. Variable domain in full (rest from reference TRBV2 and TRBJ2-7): EPEVTQTPSHQVTQMGQEVILRCVPISNHLYFYWYRQILGQKVEFLVSFYNNEISEKSEIFDDQFSVERPDGSNFTLKIRSTKLEDSAMYFCASRSRGRVTEQYFGPGTRLTVT.

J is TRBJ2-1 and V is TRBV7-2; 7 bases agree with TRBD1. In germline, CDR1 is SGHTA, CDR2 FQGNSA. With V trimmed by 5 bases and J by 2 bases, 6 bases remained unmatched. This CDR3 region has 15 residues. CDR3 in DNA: TGTGCCAGCAGCGTACAGGGGTCCCCCTACAATGAGCAGTTCTTC. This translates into CASSVQGSPYNEQFF.

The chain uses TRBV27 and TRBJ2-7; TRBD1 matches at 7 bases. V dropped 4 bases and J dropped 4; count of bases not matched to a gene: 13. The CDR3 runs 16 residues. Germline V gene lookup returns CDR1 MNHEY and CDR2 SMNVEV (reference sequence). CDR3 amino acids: CASSSLGGRNGYEQYF. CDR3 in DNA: TGTGCCAGCAGTTCCTTAGGGGGCCGTAACGGATACGAGCAGTACTTC.

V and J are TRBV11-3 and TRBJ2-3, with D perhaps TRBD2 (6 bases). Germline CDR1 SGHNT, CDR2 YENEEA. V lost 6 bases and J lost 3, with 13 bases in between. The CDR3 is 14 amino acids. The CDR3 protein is CASSGGRETDTQYF. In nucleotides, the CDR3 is TGTGCCAGCAGTGGAGGGAGAGAGACAGATACGCAGTATTTT.

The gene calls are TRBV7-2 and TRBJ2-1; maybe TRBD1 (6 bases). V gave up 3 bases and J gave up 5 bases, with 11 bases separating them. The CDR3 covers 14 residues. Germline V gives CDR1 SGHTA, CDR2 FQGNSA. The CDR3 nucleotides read TGTGCCAGCAGCTTTGCCGGGACAAACAATGAGCAGTTCTTC. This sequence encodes CASSFAGTNNEQFF.

Here the CDR3 reads CASSRDRPSNQPQHF. DNA for the CDR3: TGTGCCAGCAGTCGGGACAGACCGAGCAATCAGCCCCAGCATTTT. The chain joins TRBV6-1 to TRBJ1-5, with 7 positions matching TRBD1. In germline, CDR1 is MNHNS, CDR2 SASEGT. J gave up 1 base and V 5 bases, and 5 bases lay outside the gene matches. The CDR3 runs 15 residues.

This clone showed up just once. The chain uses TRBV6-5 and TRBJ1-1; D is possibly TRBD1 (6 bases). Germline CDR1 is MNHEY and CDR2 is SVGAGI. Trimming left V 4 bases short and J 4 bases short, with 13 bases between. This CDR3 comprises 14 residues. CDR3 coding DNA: TGTGCCAGCAGTTTGAAGGGGGGCGGCACTGAAGCTTTCTTT. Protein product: CASSLKGGGTEAFF.

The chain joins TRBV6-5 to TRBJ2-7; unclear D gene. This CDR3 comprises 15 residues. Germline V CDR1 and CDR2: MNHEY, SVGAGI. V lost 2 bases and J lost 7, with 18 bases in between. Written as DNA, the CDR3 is TGTGCCAGCAGTTACCCCACCCCTCGAGGCTTTGAGCAGTACTTC. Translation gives CASSYPTPRGFEQYF.

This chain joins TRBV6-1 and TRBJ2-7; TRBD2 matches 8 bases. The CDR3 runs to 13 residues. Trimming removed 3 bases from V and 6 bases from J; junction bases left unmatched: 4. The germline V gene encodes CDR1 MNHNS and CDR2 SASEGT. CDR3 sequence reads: CASSEAGGVEQYF. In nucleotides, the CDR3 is TGTGCCAGCAGTGAGGCGGGGGGCGTCGAGCAGTACTTC.

CDR3 bases: TGTGCCAGCAGGAGGGCAGACTATGGCTACACCTTC. Encoded protein: CASRRADYGYTF. This chain joins TRBV2 and TRBJ1-2; D is ambiguous. The germline V gene has CDR1 SNHLY and CDR2 FYNNEI. V lost 6 bases and J 3 bases, leaving 8 bases between the germline ends. CDR3 length: 12 amino acids.

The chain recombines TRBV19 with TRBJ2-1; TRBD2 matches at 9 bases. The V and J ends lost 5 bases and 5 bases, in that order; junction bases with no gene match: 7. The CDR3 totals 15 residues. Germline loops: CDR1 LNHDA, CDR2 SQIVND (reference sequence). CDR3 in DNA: TGTGCCAGTAGTTCTGCTAGCGGGACTAACAATGAGCAGTTCTTC. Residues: CASSSASGTNNEQFF.

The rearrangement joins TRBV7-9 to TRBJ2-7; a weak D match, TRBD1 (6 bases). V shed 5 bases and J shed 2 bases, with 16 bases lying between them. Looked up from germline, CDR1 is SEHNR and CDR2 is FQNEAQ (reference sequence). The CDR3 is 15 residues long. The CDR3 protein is CASSPTGRYTYEQYF. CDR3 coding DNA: TGTGCCAGCAGCCCCACAGGGAGATACACCTACGAGCAGTACTTC.

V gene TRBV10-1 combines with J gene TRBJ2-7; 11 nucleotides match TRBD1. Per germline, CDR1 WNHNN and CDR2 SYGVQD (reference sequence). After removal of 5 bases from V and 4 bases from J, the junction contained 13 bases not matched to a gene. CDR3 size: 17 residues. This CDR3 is CASSPGAGQGAEYEQYF. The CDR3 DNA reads TGCGCCAGCAGTCCTGGGGCCGGACAGGGGGCGGAATACGAGCAGTACTTC.

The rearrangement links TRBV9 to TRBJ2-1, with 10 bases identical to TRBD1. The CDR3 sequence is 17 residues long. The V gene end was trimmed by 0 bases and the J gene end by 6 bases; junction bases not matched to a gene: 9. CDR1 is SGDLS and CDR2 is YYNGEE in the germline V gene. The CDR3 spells CASSVAPTGGSGNEQFF. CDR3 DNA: TGTGCCAGCAGCGTAGCCCCGACAGGGGGCTCTGGCAATGAGCAGTTCTTC. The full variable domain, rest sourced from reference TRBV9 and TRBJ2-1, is DSGVTQTPKHLITATGQRVTLRCSPRSGDLSVYWYQQSLDQGLQFLIQYYNGEERAKGNILERFSAQQFPDLHSELNLSSLELGDSALYFCASSVAPTGGSGNEQFFGPGTRLTVL.

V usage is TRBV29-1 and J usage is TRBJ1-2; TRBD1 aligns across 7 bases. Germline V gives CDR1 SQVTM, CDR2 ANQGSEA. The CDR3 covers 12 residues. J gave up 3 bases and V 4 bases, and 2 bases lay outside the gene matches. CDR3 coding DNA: TGCAGCGTTGGTGACAGGGACTATGGCTACACCTTC. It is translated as CSVGDRDYGYTF.

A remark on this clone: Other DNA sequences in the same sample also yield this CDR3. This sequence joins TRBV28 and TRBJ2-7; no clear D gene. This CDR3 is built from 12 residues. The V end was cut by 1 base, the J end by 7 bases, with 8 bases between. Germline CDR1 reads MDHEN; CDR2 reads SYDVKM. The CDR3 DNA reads TGTGCCAGCAGTTTATCGGTGGGGGAGCAGTACTTC. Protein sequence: CASSLSVGEQYF.

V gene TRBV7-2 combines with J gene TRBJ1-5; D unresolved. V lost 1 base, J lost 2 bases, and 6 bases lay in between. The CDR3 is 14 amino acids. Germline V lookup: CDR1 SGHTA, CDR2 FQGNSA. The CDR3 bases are TGTGCCAGCAGCTTAGTCGCCGGCAATCAGCCCCAGCATTTT. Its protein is CASSLVAGNQPQHF.

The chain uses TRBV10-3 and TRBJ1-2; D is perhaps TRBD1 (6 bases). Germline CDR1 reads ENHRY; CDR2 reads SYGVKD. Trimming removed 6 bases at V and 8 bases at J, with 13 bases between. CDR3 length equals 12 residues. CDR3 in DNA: TGTGCCATCAGGGAAGGGGGTTCGGGCTACACCTTC. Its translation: CAIREGGSGYTF.

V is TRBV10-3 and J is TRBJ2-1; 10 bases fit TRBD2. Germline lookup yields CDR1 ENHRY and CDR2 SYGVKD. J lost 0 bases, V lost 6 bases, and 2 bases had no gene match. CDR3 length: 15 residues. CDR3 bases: TGTGCCATCAGCGCTAGCGGGAGCTCCTACAATGAGCAGTTCTTC. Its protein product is CAISASGSSYNEQFF.